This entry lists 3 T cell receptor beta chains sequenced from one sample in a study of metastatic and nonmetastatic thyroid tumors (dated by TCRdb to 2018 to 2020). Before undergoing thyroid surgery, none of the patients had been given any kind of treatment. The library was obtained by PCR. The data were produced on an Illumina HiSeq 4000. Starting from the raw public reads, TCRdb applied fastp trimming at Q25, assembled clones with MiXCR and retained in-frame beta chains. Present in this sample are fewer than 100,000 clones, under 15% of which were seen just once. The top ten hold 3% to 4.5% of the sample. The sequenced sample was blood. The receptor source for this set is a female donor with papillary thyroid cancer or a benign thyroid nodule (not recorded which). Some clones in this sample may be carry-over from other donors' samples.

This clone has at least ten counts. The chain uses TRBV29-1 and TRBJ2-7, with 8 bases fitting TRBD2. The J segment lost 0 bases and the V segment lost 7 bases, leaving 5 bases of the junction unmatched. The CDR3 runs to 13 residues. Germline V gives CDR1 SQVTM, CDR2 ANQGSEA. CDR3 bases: TGCAGCGCCCGGGGGGGACTCTCCTACGAGCAGTACTTC. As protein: CSARGGLSYEQYF.

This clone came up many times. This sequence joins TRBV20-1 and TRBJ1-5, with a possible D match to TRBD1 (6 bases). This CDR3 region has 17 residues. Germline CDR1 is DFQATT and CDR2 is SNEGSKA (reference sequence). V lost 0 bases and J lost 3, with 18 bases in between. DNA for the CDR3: TGCAGTGCTAGAGATCCCCTTGGGGGGCCTTTCAATCAGCCCCAGCATTTT. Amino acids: CSARDPLGGPFNQPQHF.

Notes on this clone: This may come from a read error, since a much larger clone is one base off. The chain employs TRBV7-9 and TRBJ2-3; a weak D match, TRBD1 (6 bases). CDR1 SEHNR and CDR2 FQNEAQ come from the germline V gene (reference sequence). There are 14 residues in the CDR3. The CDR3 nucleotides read TGTGCCAGCAGCTCCGGACAGTCCTGGGATAAGCAGTATTTT. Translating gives CASSSGQSWDKQYF.